Below, 10 T cell receptor beta chains from the same sample are listed, as sequenced in a study of naive CD8 T cells in extremely preterm neonates. TCRdb's copy holds only in-frame clones and misses some; the assay was immunoSEQ multiplex PCR. The sample records about 7,500 clones, just under 98% being singletons. Deliveries were elective term cesareans at roughly 35-43 weeks, with no labor or membrane rupture. Sequenced sample: naive CD8+ T cells from cord blood. The source of these receptors is a newborn in good health.

The V and J genes are TRBV11-2 and TRBJ2-7; unclear D gene. The CDR3 is 11 amino acids. V lost 5 bases and J 2 bases, leaving 4 bases between the germline ends. In germline, CDR1 is SGHAT, CDR2 FQNNGV. The DNA for the CDR3 is TGTGCCAGCAGCACAACCTACGAGCAGTACTTC. Its translation: CASSTTYEQYF.

Only one count was recorded for this clone. The chain employs TRBV4-3 and TRBJ1-1; no reliable D call. From germline, CDR1 is LGHNA and CDR2 YSLEER. This CDR3 spans 15 amino acids. Between the trimmed V and J ends, which lost 0 bases and 4 bases, there was a span of 12 bases. The CDR3 coding sequence is TGCGCCAGCAGCCAAGATTTCACGAGGATCACTGAAGCTTTCTTT. It translates to CASSQDFTRITEAFF.

This clone has a single count. The chain recombines TRBV18 with TRBJ1-6, with 8 bases that match TRBD1. With 4 bases clipped from V and 5 bases from J, the junction kept 1 base outside the gene matches. Germline CDR1 is KGHSH and CDR2 is LQKENI. This CDR3 has 14 amino acids. As DNA, the CDR3 is TGTGCCAGCTCACTGGACAGGGATAATTCACCCCTCCACTTT. It encodes CASSLDRDNSPLHF.

This chain connects TRBV11-2 to TRBJ1-2, with 8 bases fitting TRBD1. CDR1 and CDR2 (germline): SGHAT, FQNNGV. Trimming took 1 base from V and 6 from J; bases not matched to a gene: 7. The CDR3 is made up of 15 amino acids. The CDR3 DNA reads as TGTGCCAGCAGCTTAGTGGTTGGACAGGGTCATGGCTACACCTTC. This encodes CASSLVVGQGHGYTF.

This chain links TRBV7-8 with TRBJ2-7, with 9 bases lining up with TRBD1. Trimming cost V 3 bases and J 4 bases; bases outside gene matches: 4. Germline CDR1 is SGHVS and CDR2 is FQNEAQ. The length of the CDR3 is 14 residues. DNA for the CDR3: TGTGCCAGCAGCTTCGCCGGACAGGGGTACGAGCAGTACTTC. This sequence encodes CASSFAGQGYEQYF.

The J gene is TRBJ1-4, the V gene TRBV7-8; 9 bases are a match to TRBD1. The CDR3 has 14 amino acids. The germline V gene has CDR1 SGHVS and CDR2 FQNEAQ. Trimming removed 3 bases from V and 8 bases from J; junction bases left unmatched: 4. Here the CDR3 reads CASSFGQGREKLFF. The CDR3 DNA reads TGTGCCAGCAGCTTTGGACAGGGGCGGGAAAAACTGTTTTTT.

J is TRBJ1-2 and V is TRBV9; 10 nucleotides align to TRBD1. The CDR3 runs to 11 residues. Germline V CDR1 and CDR2: SGDLS, YYNGEE. V shed 7 bases and J 6 bases; nucleotides not matched to a gene: 0. The CDR3 spells CASGTGDGYTF. CDR3 nucleotides: TGTGCCAGCGGGACAGGGGATGGCTACACCTTC.

The rearrangement links TRBV5-1 to TRBJ2-5, with D unclear. The end of the DNA fits TRBJ2-7 better, so the J call may be wrong. The CDR3 length is 14 residues. Germline-derived CDR1 and CDR2 are SGHRS and YFSETQ. The CDR3 region is CASSLASGTYEQYF. As DNA, the CDR3 is TGCGCCAGCAGCTTGGCCTCAGGAACCTACGAGCAGTACTTC.

The V call is TRBV19, the J call TRBJ1-1; no clear D gene. V gave up 5 bases and J gave up 4 bases, with 14 bases separating them. Germline-derived CDR1 and CDR2 are LNHDA and SQIVND (reference sequence). The CDR3 totals 14 residues. CDR3 bases: TGTGCCAGTAGTCCCGCGGGAGGCAGCACTGAAGCTTTCTTT. Its protein product is CASSPAGGSTEAFF.

The gene calls are TRBV15 and TRBJ2-2; tentatively, D is TRBD1 (5 bases). The CDR3 contains 18 residues. Germline V lookup: CDR1 LNHNV, CDR2 YYDKDF (reference sequence). The V end was cut by 0 bases, the J end by 0 bases, with 14 bases between. The CDR3 sequence is CATSRDGDSFPNTGELFF. The CDR3 nucleotides read TGTGCCACCAGCAGAGATGGTGACAGCTTCCCGAACACCGGGGAGCTGTTTTTT.